This T cell receptor beta chain was recorded in a study of beta chain features in type 1 diabetes. Germline V gene sequence: CDR1 KGHSH, CDR2 LQKENI. The CDR3 is 14 amino acids. The V gene lost 5 bases and the J gene lost 1 base, with 11 bases spanning the gap. Of the isolated RNA, all was reverse transcribed, and so the sequenced material was expressed TCRB transcripts. The method was immunoSEQ multiplex PCR; TCRdb's version includes in-frame clones alone and lacks a portion of them. The sample contains about 140,000 clones, 6.9% of which appear only once. Sequenced material: central memory CD4+ T cells from blood. The receptor was isolated from a woman between 25 and 40 years old in good health. The chain links TRBV18 to TRBJ2-5; no firm D call. CDR3 nucleotides: TGTGCCAGCTCATCTGCAAGCTTCCAAGAGACCCAGTACTTC. It codes for CASSSASFQETQYF. Complete variable domain (other parts from reference TRBV18 and TRBJ2-5): NAGVMQNPRHLVRRRGQEARLRCSPMKGHSHVYWYRQLPEEGLKFMVYLQKENIIDESGMPKERFSAEFPKEGPSILRIQQVVRGDSAAYFCASSSASFQETQYFGPGTRLLVL.